This TCR beta chain is from a study of Graves' ophthalmopathy and Graves' hyperthyroidism. Broader study findings: Ophthalmopathy progression predictions by the model showed approximately 79% specificity and approximately 71% sensitivity.

Per germline, CDR1 ENHRY and CDR2 SYGVKD. V dropped 10 bases and J dropped 3; count of bases not matched to a gene: 8. The CDR3 extends over 13 amino acids. TCR beta CDR3 regions were amplified from RNA transcripts. RT-PCR with HTBI primers came first, then second-round multiplex PCR. TCRdb ran MiXCR on the multiplex PCR reads and lists one entry per CDR3 protein. Of some 750,000 distinct CDR3 sequences in the sample, 35% to 50% are singletons; the top ten hold approximately 46%. This clonotype was recorded a few times. Antigen: not known. Sequenced material: peripheral blood. The TCR comes from an adult man with Graves' ophthalmopathy. The chain carries TRBV10-3 and TRBJ1-1, with 7 bases that match TRBD1. CDR3: CASNGRGDTEAFF. CDR3 sequence (DNA): TGTGCCAGCAATGGCAGGGGGGACACTGAAGCTTTCTTT.